These T cell receptor beta chains were read from a single sample in a study of blood T cell repertoires in COVID-19. The repertoire was sequenced with immunoSEQ multiplex PCR; TCRdb's copy has only in-frame clones and lacks some. Of around 25,000 clones listed, 70% to 90% are singletons. Sequences were obtained from peripheral blood. These receptors were obtained from a human donor in a cohort sampled during active COVID-19. CDR3s include the opening cysteine and the closing phenylalanine or tryptophan. D genes are given only for firm matches. Clone size is not always given. Where it is, it says once, few, many or a class for expanded clones.

TRBJ2-3,TRBV2,NA,once,CASSELTASDTQYF,TGTGCCAGCAGTGAACTGACAGCCTCAGATACGCAGTATTTT
TRBJ2-7,TRBV11-1,TRBD2,NA,CASSPGLAGFYEQYF,TGTGCCAGCAGCCCGGGACTAGCGGGCTTCTACGAGCAGTACTTC
TRBJ2-5,TRBV7-9,NA,NA,CASSLPELAETQYF,TGTGCCAGCAGCCTACCGGAGCTAGCGGAGACCCAGTACTTC
TRBJ1-4,TRBV2,NA,NA,CASRRGLSNEKLFF,TGTGCCAGCCGGAGGGGATTAAGTAATGAAAAACTGTTTTTT
TRBJ1-5,TRBV6-2/TRBV6-3,NA,NA,CASSYPLWGNSNQPQHF,TGTGCCAGCAGTTACCCCCTTTGGGGCAATAGCAATCAGCCCCAGCATTTT
TRBJ2-7,TRBV6-4,TRBD2,NA,CASRTPGLAGGHSYEQYF,TGTGCCAGCAGGACCCCGGGGCTAGCGGGGGGGCACTCCTACGAGCAGTACTTC
TRBJ1-2,TRBV13,TRBD1,NA,CASSLGGTGFRNYGYTF,TGTGCCAGCAGCTTAGGCGGGACAGGGTTTCGTAACTATGGCTACACCTTC
TRBJ1-1,TRBV2,NA,NA,CASSERADPRRPAFF,TGTGCCAGCAGTGAAAGGGCAGACCCTAGGAGGCCGGCTTTCTTT
TRBJ2-7,TRBV5-1,NA,NA,CASSFSSGETYEQYF,TGCGCCAGCAGTTTTTCGTCAGGGGAGACCTACGAGCAGTACTTC
TRBJ1-6,TRBV27,TRBD1,NA,CASAGGQGNSPLHF,TGTGCCAGCGCGGGGGGACAGGGGAATTCACCCCTCCACTTT
TRBJ2-3,TRBV4-1,TRBD2,once,CASSQHSGRVTDTQYF,TGCGCCAGCAGCCAACATAGCGGGAGAGTCACAGATACGCAGTATTTT
TRBJ2-1,TRBV5-1,TRBD2,NA,CASSVLGLAATYNEQFF,TGCGCCAGCAGCGTGCTTGGACTAGCGGCAACTTACAATGAGCAGTTCTTC
TRBJ2-3,TRBV19,TRBD1,once,CASSSSDRGTDTQYF,TGTGCCAGTAGTTCCTCCGACAGGGGCACAGATACGCAGTATTTT
TRBJ1-3,TRBV28,NA,NA,CASRRGGGVGNTIYF,TGTGCCAGCAGGAGGGGGGGCGGCGTGGGAAACACCATATATTTT
TRBJ1-4,TRBV27,TRBD1,NA,CASSLRTGEEKLFF,TGTGCCAGCAGTCTAAGGACAGGGGAAGAAAAACTGTTTTTT
TRBJ2-3,TRBV5-1,TRBD2,NA,CASSPPLAGGQDTQYF,TGCGCCAGCAGCCCACCACTAGCGGGGGGGCAGGATACGCAGTATTTT
TRBJ2-7,TRBV10-3,TRBD1,NA,CAISQQGNGYEQYF,TGTGCCATCAGCCAACAGGGGAACGGCTACGAGCAGTACTTC
TRBJ2-1,TRBV10-1,TRBD2,NA,CASSSLAGGPYNEQFF,TGCGCCAGCAGCTCTTTAGCGGGAGGACCGTACAATGAGCAGTTCTTC
TRBJ2-3,TRBV7-3,NA,NA,CASSSNTDTQYF,TGTGCCAGCAGCTCTAACACAGATACGCAGTATTTT
TRBJ1-5,TRBV19,NA,few,CASSIDRGQPQHF,TGTGCCAGTAGTATAGACAGGGGACAGCCCCAGCATTTT
TRBJ2-2,TRBV6-5,TRBD2,NA,CAGQKTGGSTGELFF,TGTGCCGGGCAAAAAACGGGGGGGTCCACCGGGGAGCTGTTTTTT
TRBJ2-1,TRBV10-3,TRBD2,NA,CAIRTPTSGRSGEQFF,TGTGCCATCAGAACCCCTACTAGCGGGAGGTCGGGAGAGCAGTTCTTC
TRBJ1-3,TRBV21-1,NA,few,CASSPRQGAGNTIYF,TGTGCCAGCAGCCCTCGACAGGGGGCTGGAAACACCATATATTTT
TRBJ1-1,TRBV7-9,NA,once,CASSLGPVNAFF,TGTGCCAGCAGCTTAGGTCCAGTGAATGCTTTCTTT
TRBJ1-3,TRBV5-6,TRBD1,NA,CASSPPQGKNTIYF,TGTGCCAGCAGCCCTCCACAGGGGAAAAACACCATATATTTT
TRBJ1-2,TRBV13,NA,once,CASSLRNRRTNYGYTF,TGTGCCAGCAGCTTAAGGAACAGGAGAACAAACTATGGCTACACCTTC
TRBJ2-1,TRBV6-5,NA,NA,CASKQGGSYNEQFF,TGTGCCAGCAAGCAGGGGGGCTCCTACAATGAGCAGTTCTTC
TRBJ1-5,TRBV19,TRBD1,few,CASSFAQGAPQHF,TGTGCCAGTAGTTTCGCCCAGGGGGCCCCCCAGCATTTT
TRBJ2-2,TRBV5-5,TRBD2,NA,CASSPAGSNTGELFF,TGTGCCAGCAGCCCAGCGGGATCAAACACCGGGGAGCTGTTTTTT
TRBJ2-7,TRBV10-3,TRBD1,NA,CAISEGTGRYEQYF,TGTGCCATCAGTGAAGGGACAGGCCGCTACGAGCAGTACTTC
TRBJ1-2,TRBV29-1,TRBD1,NA,CSVEDRGQRGGLTF,TGCAGCGTTGAAGATCGGGGACAGCGAGGGGGCTTAACCTTC
TRBJ2-1,TRBV5-1,TRBD2,NA,CASSSTIAGGTNEQFF,TGCGCCAGCAGCTCCACAATAGCGGGAGGGACTAATGAGCAGTTCTTC
TRBJ2-1,TRBV28,TRBD2,NA,CASSSVQSGRTYNEQFF,TGTGCCAGCAGTTCAGTCCAGAGCGGGAGGACCTACAATGAGCAGTTCTTC
TRBJ1-4,TRBV19,NA,NA,CASSMVAGDEKLFF,TGTGCCAGTAGTATGGTGGCGGGGGATGAAAAACTGTTTTTT
TRBJ2-7,TRBV28,NA,NA,CASRSPTRPYEQYF,TGTGCCAGCAGGTCGCCGACTAGGCCCTACGAGCAGTACTTC
TRBJ2-5,TRBV11-2,TRBD2,NA,CASSPRLAGSQETQYF,TGTGCCAGCAGCCCGAGACTAGCGGGAAGTCAAGAGACCCAGTACTTC